A single TCR beta chain is shown here with its context. The data were produced by immunoSEQ multiplex PCR, yet TCRdb's version contains in-frame clones alone and is incomplete. The sample contains about 49,000 clones, around 85% of which appear only once. The sample comes from a study of OX40 agonist ivuxolimab in advanced cancers. Germline loops: CDR1 SGHRS, CDR2 YFSETQ. This CDR3 is 16 amino acids long. V shed 0 bases, J shed 2 bases, and the junction held 4 bases outside the gene matches. Sequenced material: CD4+ or CD8+ T cells sorted from blood, taken in a trial of the OX40 agonist ivuxolimab. The sequence was collected from an adult with an advanced solid tumor such as melanoma, head and neck, liver or kidney cancer. The chain carries TRBV5-1 and TRBJ2-1; 8 bases map to TRBD2. This chain's CDR3 is CASSLDGGGTYNEQFF. The CDR3 DNA reads TGCGCCAGCAGCTTGGACGGCGGGGGGACCTACAATGAGCAGTTCTTC.